The next 9 T cell receptor beta chains were all read from a single sample in a study of type 1 regulatory T cells. TCRdb re-derived calls from the reads in MiXCR, one entry per CDR3 protein. The sample has some 90,000 distinct CDR3 sequences, around a third seen once. The specimen sequenced was CD4+ T cells, either the whole sample or a sorted fraction (not recorded which). These receptors all come from a human donor in good health.

A few counts support this clonotype. V and J are TRBV6-1 and TRBJ2-3; D is possibly TRBD2 (6 bases). This CDR3 comprises 13 residues. The germline V and J ends were trimmed by 7 bases and 3 bases, with 11 bases remaining between them. Germline assignment: CDR1 MNHNS and CDR2 SASEGT. The chain's CDR3 is CASNPAGTDTQYF. Written as DNA, the CDR3 is TGTGCCAGCAACCCAGCGGGTACAGATACGCAGTATTTT.

The chain joins TRBV4-1 to TRBJ2-7; TRBD2 aligns across 12 bases. CDR1 MGHRA and CDR2 YSYEKL come from the germline V gene. This CDR3 comprises 17 residues. Trimming cost V 3 bases and J 7 bases; bases outside gene matches: 13. The CDR3, as DNA: TGCGCCAGCAGCCATAATTTTCCGGGACTAGCGGGTCTTGAGCAGTACTTC. As protein: CASSHNFPGLAGLEQYF.

The V call is TRBV28, the J call TRBJ2-1, with 11 bases aligning to TRBD2. The CDR3 loop spans 17 amino acids. The germline V gene has CDR1 MDHEN and CDR2 SYDVKM. The ends lost 7 bases at V and 6 bases at J; junction bases unmatched: 14. Here the CDR3 reads CASTNDIAGGPRNEQFF. As DNA, the CDR3 is TGTGCCAGCACCAACGATATAGCGGGAGGGCCCCGCAATGAGCAGTTCTTC.

DNA of the CDR3: TGTGCCAGCAGCTTAGGTATTAGCGGAACCCCCGAGGAGACCCAGTACTTC. The encoded protein is CASSLGISGTPEETQYF. This chain links TRBV7-8 with TRBJ2-5, with a possible D match to TRBD2 (6 bases). With 1 base removed from V and 5 bases from J, the gap between germline ends came to 20 bases. CDR1 and CDR2 from the germline V gene are SGHVS and FQNEAQ. The CDR3 is 17 amino acids.

The chain carries TRBV5-1 and TRBJ2-7, with 10 bases identical to TRBD2. CDR3 length: 14 residues. V was pared by 4 bases and J by 5 bases, with 6 bases of the junction left unmatched. The germline V gene encodes CDR1 SGHRS and CDR2 YFSETQ. The CDR3 loop reads CASSHGTSVDEQYF. The DNA for the CDR3 is TGCGCCAGCAGCCACGGGACTAGCGTCGACGAGCAGTACTTC.

The chain is built from TRBV5-1 and TRBJ2-1; no clear D. The CDR3 extends over 13 amino acids. V was trimmed by 7 bases and J by 6 bases, leaving 14 bases between them. Per the germline V gene, CDR1 is SGHRS and CDR2 is YFSETQ. CDR3 amino acids: CASGSLVSNEQFF. In DNA form, the CDR3 reads TGCGCCAGCGGCTCCCTAGTTTCCAATGAGCAGTTCTTC.

The chain couples TRBV3-1 to TRBJ2-1, with TRBD2 matching 11 bases. The V and J ends lost 1 base and 8 bases, in that order; junction bases with no gene match: 7. In germline, CDR1 is LGHDT, CDR2 YNNKEL (reference sequence). This CDR3 region has 16 residues. CDR3 sequence: CASSQVLAGGSYEQFF. CDR3 DNA: TGTGCCAGCAGCCAAGTCCTAGCGGGAGGTTCGTATGAGCAGTTCTTC.

V gene TRBV5-1 combines with J gene TRBJ2-5; D is unresolved. Germline loops: CDR1 SGHRS, CDR2 YFSETQ. With 2 bases removed from V and 2 bases from J, the gap between germline ends came to 4 bases. The CDR3 is 12 amino acids. The CDR3 spells CASSLRQETQYF. In nucleotides, the CDR3 is TGCGCCAGCAGCTTACGGCAAGAGACCCAGTACTTC.

The chain has TRBV7-9 and TRBJ2-5, with a possible D match to TRBD2 (6 bases). Germline CDR1 and CDR2: SEHNR and FQNEAQ (reference sequence). This CDR3 is 14 amino acids long. Deletions cut 4 bases from V and 5 bases from J, with 14 bases between. CDR3 sequence: CASSWSGGTETQYF. In nucleotides, the CDR3 is TGTGCCAGCAGCTGGAGCGGCGGGACGGAGACCCAGTACTTC.